This is a list of T cell receptor beta chains from one sample in a study of blood T cell repertoires in COVID-19. Repertoires were generated with immunoSEQ multiplex PCR, while TCRdb's copy carries only in-frame clones and drops some. The sample has around 150,000 clones; around 92% are singletons. Sequenced material: peripheral blood. These receptors all come from a man aged 55 to 70 with acute or convalescent COVID-19. The CDR3 runs from the conserved cysteine through the conserved F or W. A D gene is named only where the DNA matches it firmly. Clone size is not always given. Where it is, it says once, few, many or a class for expanded clones.

v_call,clone_size,d_call,j_call,cdr3_nt,cdr3_aa
TRBV4-1,once,.,TRBJ2-6,TGCGCCAGCAGCCAAGATCACGTTTCGGTTTCGGGCAACGTCCTGACTTTC,CASSQDHVSVSGNVLTF
TRBV19,.,TRBD1,TRBJ1-5,TGTGCCAGTAGCGGTATCGACAGGGGTCAGCCCCAGCATTTT,CASSGIDRGQPQHF
TRBV30,.,.,TRBJ1-4,TGTGCCTGGAGTGACAGCTTTGCAACTAATGAAAAACTGTTTTTT,CAWSDSFATNEKLFF
TRBV5-1,.,.,TRBJ2-7,TGCGCCAGCAGACCACAGGGTGCCGCCTACGAGCAGTACTTC,CASRPQGAAYEQYF
TRBV18,.,.,TRBJ1-3,TGTGCCAGCTCGCTAACAGGTCGCTCTGGAAACACCATATATTTT,CASSLTGRSGNTIYF
TRBV7-9,.,.,TRBJ1-4,TGTGCCAGCAGCTTAGGGCCTTCAACTAATGAAAAACTGTTTTTT,CASSLGPSTNEKLFF
TRBV6-5,.,.,TRBJ1-2,TGTGCCAGCAGTTTTTTAACCACTCCCGGCTACACCTTC,CASSFLTTPGYTF
TRBV6-5,.,.,TRBJ1-5,TGTGCCAGCAGTAGCGGGACGACGTTAAATCAGCCCCAGCATTTT,CASSSGTTLNQPQHF
TRBV7-2,.,.,TRBJ1-4,TGTGCCAGCAGACGGAGTGCCGAAAATGAAAAACTGTTTTTT,CASRRSAENEKLFF
TRBV3-1/TRBV3-2,.,.,TRBJ1-5,TGTGCCAGCAGCCAAGATAGGTCCGGTGGGGCGAGGCAGCCCCAGCATTTT,CASSQDRSGGARQPQHF
TRBV2,few,.,TRBJ1-4,TGTGCCAGCAAAGTATCCTCCGGGGAAGGCGAAAAACTGTTTTTT,CASKVSSGEGEKLFF
TRBV30,.,.,TRBJ1-1,TGTGCCTGGAGTGTGCCACCCCGGACTCGGGTACCTATGAACACTGAAGCTTTCTTT,CAWSVPPRTRVPMNTEAFF
TRBV6-6,.,.,TRBJ1-3,TGTGCCAGCAGTTCGTACTCTGGAAACACCATATATTTT,CASSSYSGNTIYF
TRBV28,.,TRBD1,TRBJ1-2,TGTGCCAGCAGTGTTCAGGGGGGATATGGCTACACCTTC,CASSVQGGYGYTF
TRBV2,.,.,TRBJ1-2,TGTGCCAGCAGTGAGACTCGGGGGGCCTATGGCTACACCTTC,CASSETRGAYGYTF
TRBV3-1/TRBV3-2,.,TRBD2,TRBJ2-1,TGTGCCAGCAGCCCATCTTTAGCTCGGGGGGGCGCGGACAATGAGCAGTTCTTC,CASSPSLARGGADNEQFF
TRBV30,.,.,TRBJ1-4,TGTGCCTGGAGTGTACGGGTTAATGAAAAACTGTTTTTT,CAWSVRVNEKLFF
TRBV27,.,.,TRBJ2-1,TGTGCCAGCAGTTTGTGGTACAGGGCCGGGTACAATGAGCAGTTCTTC,CASSLWYRAGYNEQFF
TRBV7-8,.,.,TRBJ1-6,TGTGCCAGCAGCGGACCTTTAGGACAGCGAGGGCCCTATAATTCACCCCTCCACTTT,CASSGPLGQRGPYNSPLHF
TRBV5-1,.,.,TRBJ2-7,TGCGCCAGCAGCTCCGAAACTAGCAGCTACGAGCAGTACTTC,CASSSETSSYEQYF
TRBV19,.,.,TRBJ1-1,TGTGCCAGTAGTCTCGCGACACTTGACACTGAAGCTTTCTTT,CASSLATLDTEAFF
TRBV5-6,.,.,TRBJ1-2,TGTGCCAGCAGCTTGTCGGGTCTACATAAATATGGCTACACCTTC,CASSLSGLHKYGYTF
TRBV12-3/TRBV12-4,.,.,TRBJ1-5,TGTGCCAGCAGTTTTGGTAGGCGGCAGCCCCAGCATTTT,CASSFGRRQPQHF
TRBV10-1,.,TRBD1,TRBJ1-2,TGCGCCGGCCCGGGACAGGGTTATGGCTACACCTTC,CAGPGQGYGYTF
TRBV3-1/TRBV3-2,.,TRBD2,TRBJ2-5,TGTGCCAGCAGCCATATAGCGGGGGGGCGGCGGGAGACCCAGTACTTC,CASSHIAGGRRETQYF
TRBV18,.,.,TRBJ1-2,TGTGCCAGCTCACGGAAGGGAGAGTCTAACTATGGCTACACCTTC,CASSRKGESNYGYTF
TRBV9,.,TRBD2,TRBJ2-3,TGTGCCAGCAGCGAGACGACTAGCGGAATAGATACGCAGTATTTT,CASSETTSGIDTQYF
TRBV4-2,.,TRBD2,TRBJ2-5,TGTGCCAGCAGCCGCCAGGCCGGGACTAGCGGGGGGGCGATCGAGACCCAGTACTTC,CASSRQAGTSGGAIETQYF
TRBV20-1,.,TRBD1,TRBJ2-1,TGCAGTGCTAGTACCGGGACAGGGCAGTTCTTC,CSASTGTGQFF
TRBV9,.,TRBD1,TRBJ1-1,TGTGCCAGCAGCGTAGTGCAGGGGGCTGAAGCTTTCTTT,CASSVVQGAEAFF
TRBV6-5,.,TRBD1,TRBJ1-4,TGTGCCAGCAGGACCCAGACAGGGTTTAATGAAAAACTGTTTTTT,CASRTQTGFNEKLFF
TRBV6-2/TRBV6-3,.,TRBD2,TRBJ2-1,TGTGCCAGCAGTCGGGGGGAAAGACGGGAGCAGTTCTTC,CASSRGERREQFF
TRBV6-5,once,.,TRBJ2-2,TGTGCCAGCAGTTACAGGTTCACAGGGTACACCGGGGAGCTGTTTTTT,CASSYRFTGYTGELFF
TRBV7-8,.,.,TRBJ2-3,TGTGCCAGCAGCTTAGGGAGTACGGGGAACACAGATACGCAGTATTTT,CASSLGSTGNTDTQYF
TRBV2,.,.,TRBJ2-7,TGTGCCAGCAACGGGGAAACGAGCTCCTACGAGCAGTACTTC,CASNGETSSYEQYF
TRBV3-1/TRBV3-2,.,.,TRBJ1-3,TGTGCCAGCAGCCAAGGGGGCAGAGGAAACACCATATATTTT,CASSQGGRGNTIYF
TRBV5-1,.,.,TRBJ1-1,TGCGCCAGCAGTCGGGACACCATGAACACTGAAGCTTTCTTT,CASSRDTMNTEAFF
TRBV30,.,TRBD1,TRBJ1-5,TGTGCCTGGAGTGCGGGACAGGGGGCGGGTCAGCCCCAGCATTTT,CAWSAGQGAGQPQHF
TRBV4-1,.,.,TRBJ2-3,TGCGCCAGCAGCCAAGAATACACGTCAGATACGCAGTATTTT,CASSQEYTSDTQYF
TRBV3-1/TRBV3-2,once,.,TRBJ2-3,TGTGCCAGCAGCCAAAAGCCGGGGGGCCGCCGGGATACGCAGTATTTT,CASSQKPGGRRDTQYF
TRBV9,.,.,TRBJ2-7,TGTGCCAGCAGCGTTAAGACAGGTTCCTCCGAGCAGTACTTC,CASSVKTGSSEQYF
TRBV5-8,.,.,TRBJ1-4,TGTGCCAGCAGCACCTGGCTCAATAATGAAAAACTGTTTTTT,CASSTWLNNEKLFF
TRBV3-1/TRBV3-2,.,TRBD1,TRBJ2-4,TGTGCCAGCAGCCATAGAGGGACAGGGGCGAACATTCAGTACTTC,CASSHRGTGANIQYF
TRBV30,.,.,TRBJ1-6,TGTGCCTTGACACAGAATGGTAATTCACCCCTCCACTTT,CALTQNGNSPLHF
TRBV4-1,.,TRBD2,TRBJ2-7,TGCGCCAGCAGCCAAGGGACTAGTGGATTCTACGAGCAGTACTTC,CASSQGTSGFYEQYF
TRBV7-2,.,.,TRBJ2-2,TGTGCCAGCAGCTTGGGCGTCGGGGAGCTGTTTTTT,CASSLGVGELFF
TRBV5-1,.,.,TRBJ1-2,TGCGCCAGCAGCCTTGGACAGCTCTATGGCTACACCTTC,CASSLGQLYGYTF
TRBV15,.,.,TRBJ1-3,TGTGCCACCAGCAGAGAGACAGCCTCTGGAAACACCATATATTTT,CATSRETASGNTIYF
TRBV6-2/TRBV6-3,.,TRBD2,TRBJ2-1,TGTGCCAGCAGTTACTCTAAGCGGGGGGACTACAATGAGCAGTTCTTC,CASSYSKRGDYNEQFF
TRBV9,.,.,TRBJ2-1,TGTGCCAGCAGCGTAGCGGCCTACAATGAGCAGTTCTTC,CASSVAAYNEQFF
TRBV12-3/TRBV12-4,.,TRBD1,TRBJ1-2,TGTGCCAGCAGTTCCGACAGGGTCGGCTACACCTTC,CASSSDRVGYTF
TRBV18,.,TRBD1,TRBJ2-6,TGTGCCAGCTCAAAGCGGACAGGAATGATTTCTGGGGCCAACGTCCTGACTTTC,CASSKRTGMISGANVLTF
TRBV5-5,.,TRBD1,TRBJ1-3,TGTGCCAGCAGCTCCAGACAGGGGGCCGCGTCTTTAAGCTCTGGAAACACCATATATTTT,CASSSRQGAASLSSGNTIYF
TRBV6-2/TRBV6-3,few,.,TRBJ1-2,TGTGCCAGCAGCGTATACGGGGAGTGGAACACCTTC,CASSVYGEWNTF
TRBV6-2/TRBV6-3,.,.,TRBJ1-5,TGTGCCAGCAGTTACGAGATAACCACCTTATATAGCAATCAGCCCCAGCATTTT,CASSYEITTLYSNQPQHF
TRBV7-9,.,.,TRBJ1-3,TGTGCCAGCAGCTTAGGCAGGGTAAATGCTGGAAACACCATATATTTT,CASSLGRVNAGNTIYF
TRBV14,.,TRBD1,TRBJ2-2,TGTGCCAGCAGTCGACGGACAGGGAGAACCGGGGAGCTGTTTTTT,CASSRRTGRTGELFF
TRBV9,.,TRBD1,TRBJ1-2,TGTGCCAGCGTGAGGGGACAGAACAATAACTATGGCTACACCTTC,CASVRGQNNNYGYTF
TRBV11-2,.,TRBD2,TRBJ2-7,TGTGCCAGCAGCTCCTCCAGACTAGCGGGGGCCTCCTACGAGCAGTACTTC,CASSSSRLAGASYEQYF
TRBV7-2,.,.,TRBJ1-5,TGTGCCAGCAACTTGCGATCAGGGCCCCAGCATTTT,CASNLRSGPQHF